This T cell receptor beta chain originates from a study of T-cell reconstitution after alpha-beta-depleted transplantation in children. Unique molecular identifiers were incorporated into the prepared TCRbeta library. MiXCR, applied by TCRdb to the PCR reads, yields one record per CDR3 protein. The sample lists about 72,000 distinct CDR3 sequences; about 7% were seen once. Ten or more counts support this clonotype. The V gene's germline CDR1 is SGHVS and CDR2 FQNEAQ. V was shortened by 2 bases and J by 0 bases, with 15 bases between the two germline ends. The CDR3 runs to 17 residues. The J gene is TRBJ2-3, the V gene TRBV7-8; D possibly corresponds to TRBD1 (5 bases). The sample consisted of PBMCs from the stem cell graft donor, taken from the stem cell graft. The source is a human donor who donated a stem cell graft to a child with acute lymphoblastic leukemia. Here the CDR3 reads CASSLPPPQGSTDTQYF. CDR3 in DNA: TGTGCCAGCAGCTTACCCCCACCGCAGGGTAGCACAGATACGCAGTATTTT.